Listed below are T cell receptor beta chains from one sample, sequenced in a study of T cells in Graves' hyperthyroidism and ophthalmopathy. TCRdb re-called the multiplex PCR reads through MiXCR, storing one row per CDR3 protein. The repertoire has around 400,000 distinct CDR3 sequences, about 16% of them found once; the top ten carry approximately 19%. Sequenced: blood. These receptors were taken from a woman in her sixties with Graves' ophthalmopathy. Both conserved end residues are part of each CDR3. The D gene is left open where the match is weak. Expanded clones are given a class, and other clones once, few, many or no size at all.

>TRBV4-1|TRBJ2-3|NA|TRBD1
CASSSTGEMADTQYF
TGCGCCAGCAGCTCGACAGGGGAAATGGCAGATACGCAGTATTTT
>TRBV5-1|TRBJ1-1|NA|NA
CASSLAQAPLNTEAFF
TGCGCCAGCAGCTTGGCCCAGGCCCCACTGAACACTGAAGCTTTCTTT
>TRBV20-1|TRBJ2-7|many|TRBD2
CSARDGSSGSYEQYF
TGCAGTGCTAGAGATGGGAGTAGCGGGTCCTACGAGCAGTACTTC
>TRBV7-8|TRBJ2-1|many|NA
CASSLVMDEQFF
TGTGCCAGCAGCTTAGTAATGGATGAGCAGTTCTTC
>TRBV28|TRBJ2-2|many|TRBD2
CASRPTSGRLPLANTGELFF
TGTGCCAGCAGGCCGACTAGCGGGAGGTTACCCCTAGCGAACACCGGGGAGCTGTTTTTT
>TRBV30|TRBJ1-1|many|NA
CAWSVKSGTEAFF
TGTGCCTGGAGTGTAAAGTCGGGCACTGAAGCTTTCTTT
>TRBV6-5|TRBJ1-5|NA|NA
CASSYSGGWESNQPQHF
TGTGCCAGCAGTTACTCGGGAGGGTGGGAAAGCAATCAGCCCCAGCATTTT
>TRBV2|TRBJ2-7|many|NA
CASRPEGRRSYEQYF
TGTGCCAGCAGACCTGAGGGACGGCGCTCCTACGAGCAGTACTTC
>TRBV5-6|TRBJ1-1|NA|NA
CASSLVGASVTFF
TGTGCCAGCAGCTTGGTCGGGGCGTCGGTAACTTTCTTT
>TRBV5-1|TRBJ2-7|NA|TRBD2
CASSLGAGAHYEQYF
TGCGCCAGCAGCTTGGGAGCGGGAGCGCACTACGAGCAGTACTTC
>TRBV6-1|TRBJ2-5|NA|NA
CASSWGVRETQYF
TGTGCCAGCAGTTGGGGGGTGCGGGAGACCCAGTACTTC
>TRBV7-8|TRBJ2-1|many|TRBD2
CASSFGLAGAYEQFF
TGTGCCAGCAGCTTCGGACTAGCGGGAGCCTATGAGCAGTTCTTC
>TRBV3-1|TRBJ1-6|few|NA
CASSQVGVGGLSPLHF
TGTGCCAGCAGCCAAGTTGGCGTGGGGGGCTTGTCACCCCTCCACTTT
>TRBV6-1|TRBJ1-2|few|NA
CASRLEANYGYTF
TGTGCCAGCAGATTGGAGGCTAACTATGGCTACACCTTC
>TRBV12-3/TRBV12-4|TRBJ1-1|many|NA
CASSISGRTEAFF
TGTGCCAGCAGTATTTCAGGGCGGACTGAAGCTTTCTTT
>TRBV27|TRBJ2-7|few|NA
CASSLKGGPFWNEQYF
TGTGCCAGCAGTTTGAAAGGGGGGCCGTTTTGGAACGAGCAGTACTTC
>TRBV24-1|TRBJ2-5|NA|TRBD1
CATSGPRQGETQYF
TGTGCCACCAGTGGTCCCCGACAGGGAGAGACCCAGTACTTC
>TRBV27|TRBJ2-1|NA|NA
CASSPTGAADYNEQFF
TGTGCCAGCAGTCCCACCGGGGCGGCCGACTACAATGAGCAGTTCTTC
>TRBV20-1|TRBJ1-4|once|NA
CSVGRASQNEKLFF
TGCAGTGTCGGCAGGGCCAGCCAAAATGAAAAACTGTTTTTT
>TRBV3-1|TRBJ2-1|many|TRBD2
CASSHRGGAGVNEQFF
TGTGCCAGCAGCCACCGGGGGGGGGCCGGGGTGAATGAGCAGTTCTTC
>TRBV28|TRBJ1-2|many|NA
CASRPSTGRPLSYGYTF
TGTGCCAGCAGACCATCCACCGGACGGCCGCTTAGCTATGGCTACACCTTC
>TRBV28|TRBJ2-7|few|TRBD2
CASTERGLSYEQYF
TGTGCCAGCACAGAGCGGGGTCTTTCCTACGAGCAGTACTTC
>TRBV6-1|TRBJ2-7|NA|NA
CASRNRDSLYEQYF
TGTGCCAGCAGGAACCGGGACTCCCTTTACGAGCAGTACTTC
>TRBV20-1|TRBJ2-7|few|TRBD2
CSARHTSGSYEQYF
TGCAGTGCTAGACATACTAGCGGTTCCTACGAGCAGTACTTC
>TRBV24-1|TRBJ1-2|many|NA
CATSESQNYGYTF
TGTGCCACCAGTGAGAGTCAGAACTATGGCTACACCTTC
>TRBV20-1|TRBJ2-4|NA|NA
CSAADRRGNIQYF
TGCAGTGCGGCTGACAGGAGAGGGAACATTCAGTACTTC
>TRBV10-3|TRBJ2-5|few|TRBD1
CAISESRETGVQETQYF
TGTGCCATCAGTGAGTCAAGGGAGACAGGGGTCCAAGAGACCCAGTACTTC
>TRBV11-2|TRBJ2-3|many|TRBD2
CASSLDSYGGSSTDTQYF
TGTGCCAGCAGCTTAGATAGTTACGGCGGGAGTTCCACAGATACGCAGTATTTT
>TRBV12-3/TRBV12-4|TRBJ2-3|many|NA
CASSLGQVQRDTQYF
TGTGCCAGCAGTTTAGGACAGGTCCAGAGAGATACGCAGTATTTT
>TRBV11-1|TRBJ2-1|NA|NA
CASSLTPGQEQFF
TGTGCCAGCAGCCTCACCCCGGGGCAAGAGCAGTTCTTC
>TRBV2|TRBJ2-1|many|NA
CATHPGSGTYNEQFF
TGTGCCACACATCCAGGGAGCGGCACCTACAATGAGCAGTTCTTC
>TRBV27|TRBJ2-3|NA|TRBD2
CASSSRLAKSTDTQYF
TGTGCCAGCAGTTCAAGACTAGCGAAAAGCACAGATACGCAGTATTTT
>TRBV19|TRBJ1-2|NA|TRBD1
CASSPGGGDYGYTF
TGTGCCAGTAGCCCAGGGGGCGGTGACTATGGCTACACCTTC
>TRBV5-1|TRBJ1-5|many|NA
CASSLEGVNQPQHF
TGCGCCAGCAGCTTGGAGGGGGTGAATCAGCCCCAGCATTTT
>TRBV20-1|TRBJ2-5|many|NA
CSASRVRETQYF
TGCAGTGCTAGCCGGGTCCGGGAGACCCAGTACTTC
>TRBV20-1|TRBJ2-1|many|NA
CSARPIGVGSYNEQFF
TGCAGTGCTAGACCCATTGGGGTTGGGTCCTACAATGAGCAGTTCTTC
>TRBV3-1|TRBJ2-7|many|NA
CASSLLGGAYEQYF
TGTGCCAGCAGCCTGCTAGGTGGGGCCTACGAGCAGTACTTC
>TRBV6-1|TRBJ1-1|many|TRBD1
CASRDRGNTEAFF
TGTGCCAGCAGGGACAGGGGGAACACTGAAGCTTTCTTT
>TRBV6-2/TRBV6-3|TRBJ2-1|many|NA
CASSYRGRMGNEQFF
TGTGCCAGCAGTTACCGGGGGAGGATGGGCAATGAGCAGTTCTTC
>TRBV7-9|TRBJ2-7|few|NA
CASSYGPGDYEQYF
TGTGCCAGCAGCTACGGACCGGGGGACTACGAGCAGTACTTC
>TRBV19|TRBJ1-1|many|NA
CASSIALMNTEAFF
TGTGCCAGTAGTATTGCACTGATGAACACTGAAGCTTTCTTT
>TRBV20-1|TRBJ2-5|many|TRBD2
CSAAPLAQGTQYF
TGCAGTGCCGCGCCACTAGCGCAAGGGACCCAGTACTTC